This T cell receptor beta chain derives from a study of T cell responses to AZD1222 COVID-19 vaccine. Overall study results and limits: Clonal diversity may have been underestimated in mostly white British donors.

J was trimmed by 3 bases and V by 7 bases; bases with no gene match: 12. The CDR3 has 15 residues. Looked up from germline, CDR1 is SQVTM and CDR2 is ANQGSEA. The protocol was immunoSEQ multiplex PCR, while the TCRdb copy is restricted to in-frame clones and leaves out a portion. The repertoire holds just over 150,000 clones, with 87% as singletons. About this clone: Its specificity is not known.

This clonotype was obtained from an adult who received the AZD1222 COVID-19 vaccine. This chain uses TRBV29-1 with TRBJ2-3; TRBD1 matches at 8 bases. Specimen: peripheral blood, collected 28 days after the second AZD1222 dose. Written as DNA, the CDR3 is TGCAGCGCCAGGGGGCCGGGCAGATGGACAGATACGCAGTATTTT. Protein sequence: CSARGPGRWTDTQYF.